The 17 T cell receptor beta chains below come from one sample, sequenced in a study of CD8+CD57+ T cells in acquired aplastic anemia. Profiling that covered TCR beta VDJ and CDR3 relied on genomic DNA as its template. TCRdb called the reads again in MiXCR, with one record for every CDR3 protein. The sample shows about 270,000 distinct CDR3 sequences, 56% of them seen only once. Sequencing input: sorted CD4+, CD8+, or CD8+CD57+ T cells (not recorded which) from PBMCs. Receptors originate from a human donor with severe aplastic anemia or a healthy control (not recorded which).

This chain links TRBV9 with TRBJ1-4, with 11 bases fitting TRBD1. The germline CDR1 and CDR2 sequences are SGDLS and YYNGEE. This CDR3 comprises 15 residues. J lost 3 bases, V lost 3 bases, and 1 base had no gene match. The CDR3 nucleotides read TGTGCCAGCAGCGGGGGACAGGGGGCTAATGAAAAACTGTTTTTT. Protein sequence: CASSGGQGANEKLFF.

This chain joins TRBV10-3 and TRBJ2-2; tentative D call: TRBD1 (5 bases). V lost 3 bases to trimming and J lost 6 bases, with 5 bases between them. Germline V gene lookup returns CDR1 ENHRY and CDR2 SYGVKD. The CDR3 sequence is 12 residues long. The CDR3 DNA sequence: TGTGCCATCAGTGAAGGGGCCGGGGAGCTGTTTTTT. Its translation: CAISEGAGELFF.

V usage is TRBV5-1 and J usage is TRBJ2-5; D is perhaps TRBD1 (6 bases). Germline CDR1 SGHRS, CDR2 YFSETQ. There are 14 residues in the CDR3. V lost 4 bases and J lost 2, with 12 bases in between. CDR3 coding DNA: TGCGCCAGCAGCCCGGGACATCCACAAGAGACCCAGTACTTC. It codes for CASSPGHPQETQYF.

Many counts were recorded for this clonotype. This CDR3 reads CASSVRQGGNEQFF. In DNA, the CDR3 is TGTGCCAGCAGCGTCCGACAGGGGGGAAATGAGCAGTTCTTC. This sequence joins TRBV9 and TRBJ2-1; 9 nucleotides match TRBD1. CDR3 size: 14 residues. The V segment lost 2 bases and the J segment 7 bases; nucleotides outside the gene matches: 4. CDR1 and CDR2 (germline): SGDLS, YYNGEE.

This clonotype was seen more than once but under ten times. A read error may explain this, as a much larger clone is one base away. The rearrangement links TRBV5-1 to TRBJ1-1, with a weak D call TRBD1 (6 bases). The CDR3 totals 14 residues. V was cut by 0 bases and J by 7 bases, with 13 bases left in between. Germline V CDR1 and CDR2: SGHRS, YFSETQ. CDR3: CASSLEGGLLEAFF. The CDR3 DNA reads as TGCGCCAGCAGCTTGGAGGGGGGCCTCCTTGAAGCTTTCTTT.

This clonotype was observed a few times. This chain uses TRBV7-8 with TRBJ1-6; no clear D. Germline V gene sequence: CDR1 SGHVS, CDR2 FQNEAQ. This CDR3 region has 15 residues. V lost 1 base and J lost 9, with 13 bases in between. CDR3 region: CASSLGSGVGSPLHF. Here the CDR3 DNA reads TGTGCCAGCAGCTTAGGTAGCGGGGTTGGTTCACCCCTCCACTTT. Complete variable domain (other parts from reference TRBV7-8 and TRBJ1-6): GAGVSQSPRYKVAKRGQDVALRCDPISGHVSLFWYQQALGQGPEFLTYFQNEAQLDKSGLPSDRFFAERPEGSVSTLKIQRTQQEDSAVYLCASSLGSGVGSPLHFGNGTRLTVT.

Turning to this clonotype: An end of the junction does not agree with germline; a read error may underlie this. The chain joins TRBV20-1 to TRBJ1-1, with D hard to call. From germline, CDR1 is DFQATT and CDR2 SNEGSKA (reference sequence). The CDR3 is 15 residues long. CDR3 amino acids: CSAPQPAVVNTEAFF. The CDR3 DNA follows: TGCAGTGCCCCCCAGCCCGCGGTCGTGAACACTGAAGCTTTCTTC.

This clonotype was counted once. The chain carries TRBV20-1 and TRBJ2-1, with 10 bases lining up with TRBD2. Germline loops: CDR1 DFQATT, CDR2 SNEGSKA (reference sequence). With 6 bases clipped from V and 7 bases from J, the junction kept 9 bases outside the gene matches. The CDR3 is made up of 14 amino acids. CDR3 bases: TGCAGTGCAACCACTAGCGGGATGGGAAATGAGCAGTTCTTC. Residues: CSATTSGMGNEQFF.

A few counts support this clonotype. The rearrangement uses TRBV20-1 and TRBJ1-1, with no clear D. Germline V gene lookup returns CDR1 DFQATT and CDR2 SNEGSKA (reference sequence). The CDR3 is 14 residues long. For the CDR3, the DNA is TGCAGGGGATATCTCAGCGCCATGAACACTGAAGCTTTCTTT. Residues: CRGYLSAMNTEAFF.

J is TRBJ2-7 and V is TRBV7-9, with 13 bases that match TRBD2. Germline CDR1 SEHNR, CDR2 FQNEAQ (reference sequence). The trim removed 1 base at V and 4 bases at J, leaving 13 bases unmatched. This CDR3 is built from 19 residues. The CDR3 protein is CASSLGQLAGGLRPYEQYF. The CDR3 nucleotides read TGTGCCAGCAGCTTAGGCCAACTAGCGGGGGGGCTTCGGCCTTACGAGCAGTACTTC. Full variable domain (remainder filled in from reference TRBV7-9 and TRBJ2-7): DTGVSQNPRHKITKRGQNVTFRCDPISEHNRLYWYRQTLGQGPEFLTYFQNEAQLEKSRLLSDRFSAERPKGSFSTLEIQRTEQGDSAMYLCASSLGQLAGGLRPYEQYFGPGTRLTVT.

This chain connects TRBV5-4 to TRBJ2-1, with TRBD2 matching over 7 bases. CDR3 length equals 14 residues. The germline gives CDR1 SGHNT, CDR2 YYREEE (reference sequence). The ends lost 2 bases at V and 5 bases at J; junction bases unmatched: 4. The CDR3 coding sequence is TGTGCCAGCAGCTTAAGCGGGACGGACAATGAGCAGTTCTTC. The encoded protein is CASSLSGTDNEQFF.

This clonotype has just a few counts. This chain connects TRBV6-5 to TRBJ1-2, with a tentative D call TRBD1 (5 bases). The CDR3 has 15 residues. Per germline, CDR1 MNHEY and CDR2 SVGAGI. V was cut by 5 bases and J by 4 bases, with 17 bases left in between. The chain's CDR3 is CASSAGRGGLYGYTF. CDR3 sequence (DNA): TGTGCCAGCAGTGCCGGACGGGGGGGACTCTATGGCTACACCTTC.

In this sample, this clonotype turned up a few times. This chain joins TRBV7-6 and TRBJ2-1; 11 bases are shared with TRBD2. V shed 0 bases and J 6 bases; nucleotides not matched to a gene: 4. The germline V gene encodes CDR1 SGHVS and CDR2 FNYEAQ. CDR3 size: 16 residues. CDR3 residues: CASSLAPSGGFNEQFF. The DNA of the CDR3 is TGTGCCAGCAGCTTAGCGCCTAGCGGGGGGTTCAATGAGCAGTTCTTC.

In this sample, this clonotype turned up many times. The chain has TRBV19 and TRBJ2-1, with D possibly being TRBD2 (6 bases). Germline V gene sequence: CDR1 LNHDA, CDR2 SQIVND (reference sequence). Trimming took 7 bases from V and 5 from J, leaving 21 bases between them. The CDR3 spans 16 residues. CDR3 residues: CASKEGSLLPNNEQFF. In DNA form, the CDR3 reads TGTGCCAGTAAGGAGGGCAGCCTATTGCCTAACAATGAGCAGTTCTTC.

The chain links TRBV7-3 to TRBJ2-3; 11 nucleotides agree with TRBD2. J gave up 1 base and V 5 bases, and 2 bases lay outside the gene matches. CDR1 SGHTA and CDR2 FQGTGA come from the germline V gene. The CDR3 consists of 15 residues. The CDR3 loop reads CASSISGGGTDTQYF. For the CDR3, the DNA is TGTGCCAGCAGCATTAGCGGGGGGGGCACAGATACGCAGTATTTT.

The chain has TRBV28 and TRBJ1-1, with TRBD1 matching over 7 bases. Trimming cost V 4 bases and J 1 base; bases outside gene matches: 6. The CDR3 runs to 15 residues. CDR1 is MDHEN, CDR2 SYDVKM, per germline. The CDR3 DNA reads TGTGCCAGCAGTTCGACAGGGTTCCCGAACACTGAAGCTTTCTTT. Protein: CASSSTGFPNTEAFF.

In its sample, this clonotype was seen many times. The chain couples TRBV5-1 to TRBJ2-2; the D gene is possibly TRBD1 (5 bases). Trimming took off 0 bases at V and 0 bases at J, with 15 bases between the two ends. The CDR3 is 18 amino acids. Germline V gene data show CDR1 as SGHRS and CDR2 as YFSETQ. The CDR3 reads CASSLASGRPSNTGELFF. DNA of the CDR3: TGCGCCAGCAGCTTGGCTTCAGGGCGCCCTTCGAACACCGGGGAGCTGTTTTTT.